The rows below give T cell receptor beta chains drawn from one sample of a study of T cell responses to AZD1222 COVID-19 vaccine. Some clones are missing from TCRdb's copy, which holds only in-frame ones; the method was immunoSEQ multiplex PCR. The sample contains 130,000 to 150,000 clones, about 91% of which appear only once. The sample here was peripheral blood, taken on day 0 of AZD1222 vaccination. These receptors all come from an adult in good health. Both conserved end residues are part of each CDR3. The D gene is left open where the match is weak. Not all rows give a size; the values are once, few, many and, for expanded clones, a class.

TRBV7-9	NA	TRBD2	TRBJ2-7	TGTGCCAGCAGCTTAGAGGCGGGACTACACTCCTACGAGCAGTACTTC	CASSLEAGLHSYEQYF
TRBV20-1	few	NA	TRBJ2-7	TGCAGTGCTAGTTCGGACACTCCCTACGAGCAGTACTTC	CSASSDTPYEQYF
TRBV6-5	NA	TRBD1	TRBJ2-3	TGTGCCAGCAGTTACTCGACAGGGGTGGATACGCAGTATTTT	CASSYSTGVDTQYF
TRBV27	once	NA	TRBJ1-6	TGTGCCAGCGGCGAGGGGAATTCACCCCTCCACTTT	CASGEGNSPLHF
TRBV18	few	TRBD1	TRBJ1-1	TGTGCCAGCTCACCCGGGGGACAGCTGAACACTGAAGCTTTCTTT	CASSPGGQLNTEAFF
TRBV29-1	few	NA	TRBJ1-1	TGCAGCGTTGTGGGGGAGAACACTGAAGCTTTCTTT	CSVVGENTEAFF
TRBV9	NA	NA	TRBJ1-5	TGTGCCAGCAGCGTAGGGTTCCAGGGCAATCAGCCCCAGCATTTT	CASSVGFQGNQPQHF
TRBV9	NA	NA	TRBJ2-2	TGTGCCAGCAGCGTAGTCGGGGGGAACACCGGGGAGCTGTTTTTT	CASSVVGGNTGELFF
TRBV5-1	NA	TRBD2	TRBJ2-1	TGCGCCAGCAGCTTGGGCTGGGGCGGGGGGGCCGGTAACAATGAGCAGTTCTTC	CASSLGWGGGAGNNEQFF
TRBV9	NA	NA	TRBJ1-3	TGTGCCAGCAGCGCACAATGGGGCTCTGGAAACACCATATATTTT	CASSAQWGSGNTIYF
TRBV5-3	NA	NA	TRBJ2-7	TGTGCCAGAAGCGCGGTTAAAGGACTGGTTGGTTACGAGCAGTACTTC	CARSAVKGLVGYEQYF
TRBV7-8	NA	TRBD1	TRBJ1-2	TGTGCCAGCAGCTTAAGGGACAGATCCTATGGCTACACCTTC	CASSLRDRSYGYTF
TRBV7-2	few	NA	TRBJ1-3	TGTGCCAGCAGCTTCGGACAGCCTGGGAGAAACACCATATATTTT	CASSFGQPGRNTIYF
TRBV18	NA	NA	TRBJ1-2	TGTGCCAGCTCCGACGCTAACTATGGCTACACCTTC	CASSDANYGYTF
TRBV5-6	once	NA	TRBJ2-7	TGTGCCAGCAGCTTGAACCAGGGGTTTCTCGAGCAGTACTTC	CASSLNQGFLEQYF
TRBV5-5	NA	NA	TRBJ1-1	TGTGCCAGCAGCTTGGAGGGTCGGGAGAACACTGAAGCTTTCTTT	CASSLEGRENTEAFF
TRBV7-2	once	NA	TRBJ1-4	TGTGCCAGCAGCACCTCCGGGACTGAAAATGAAAAACTGTTTTTT	CASSTSGTENEKLFF
TRBV5-8	NA	TRBD1	TRBJ2-7	TGTGCCAGCAGCTTGATCTGGGACAGGGGGCACCACGAGCAGTACTTC	CASSLIWDRGHHEQYF
TRBV28	NA	TRBD1	TRBJ1-5	TGTGCCAGCAGTTCTCCGGGACAGGGGGCCCTCAATCAGCCCCAGCATTTT	CASSSPGQGALNQPQHF
TRBV7-9	NA	NA	TRBJ1-3	TGTGCCAGCAGCTTAGGGCGGCCGGGAACCCTCTCTGGAAACACCATATATTTT	CASSLGRPGTLSGNTIYF
TRBV11-2	NA	TRBD1	TRBJ2-1	TGTGCCAGCAGCTCGGCGGGACAGGGGTGGGACAATGAGCAGTTCTTC	CASSSAGQGWDNEQFF
TRBV24-1	NA	NA	TRBJ1-1	TGTGCCACCAGTGATGCAGGGAACACTGAAGCTTTCTTT	CATSDAGNTEAFF
TRBV7-2	NA	TRBD1	TRBJ1-2	TGTGCCAGCAGCCCGACAGGGCTGGGTGGCTACACCTTC	CASSPTGLGGYTF
TRBV12-3/TRBV12-4	NA	NA	TRBJ1-2	TGTGCCAGCAGTGATGACAGCTATGGCTACACCTTC	CASSDDSYGYTF
TRBV18	NA	NA	TRBJ1-3	TGTGCCAGCTCACCCACTTCAGTTACAGGATCTTACTCTGGAAACACCATATATTTT	CASSPTSVTGSYSGNTIYF
TRBV7-2	NA	TRBD1	TRBJ2-3	TGTGCCAGCAGCTTAGAACCTACGGGACAGGGGAGCACAGATACGCAGTATTTT	CASSLEPTGQGSTDTQYF
TRBV15	NA	NA	TRBJ1-4	TGTGCCACCAGCAGAGATCGAGGGAGCACAAATGAAAAACTGTTTTTT	CATSRDRGSTNEKLFF
TRBV5-5	NA	NA	TRBJ1-1	TGTGCCAGCAGCTTGACTGACAACGGGGCTTTCTTT	CASSLTDNGAFF
TRBV4-1	NA	TRBD1	TRBJ1-2	TGCGCCAGCAGCCAAGACAGGGGGCTGTTTGGCTACACCTTC	CASSQDRGLFGYTF
TRBV7-2	NA	TRBD2	TRBJ2-7	TGTGCCAGCAGCTTAGTCTACGGCGGGGGGTACGAGCAGTACTTC	CASSLVYGGGYEQYF
TRBV7-9	NA	NA	TRBJ1-1	TGTGCCAGCAGCTTCAGGGTCTACACTGAAGCTTTCTTT	CASSFRVYTEAFF
TRBV30	NA	NA	TRBJ1-2	TGTGCCTGGAGTCTGGGCATTAACTATGGCTACACCTTC	CAWSLGINYGYTF
TRBV13	NA	TRBD1	TRBJ1-2	TGTGCCAGCAGCTCCAGACAGGGTTACTATGGCTACACCTTC	CASSSRQGYYGYTF
TRBV10-3	NA	TRBD1	TRBJ2-7	TGTGCCATCAGTGGACAGGGGGAGAGCTCCTACGAGCAGTACTTC	CAISGQGESSYEQYF
TRBV7-7	NA	TRBD1	TRBJ1-4	TGTGCCAGCAGCCCAGGGGGCGGGAATGAAAAACTGTTTTTT	CASSPGGGNEKLFF
TRBV27	once	NA	TRBJ2-7	TGTGCCAGCAGTTTATCAGAGACCTACGAGCAGTACTTC	CASSLSETYEQYF